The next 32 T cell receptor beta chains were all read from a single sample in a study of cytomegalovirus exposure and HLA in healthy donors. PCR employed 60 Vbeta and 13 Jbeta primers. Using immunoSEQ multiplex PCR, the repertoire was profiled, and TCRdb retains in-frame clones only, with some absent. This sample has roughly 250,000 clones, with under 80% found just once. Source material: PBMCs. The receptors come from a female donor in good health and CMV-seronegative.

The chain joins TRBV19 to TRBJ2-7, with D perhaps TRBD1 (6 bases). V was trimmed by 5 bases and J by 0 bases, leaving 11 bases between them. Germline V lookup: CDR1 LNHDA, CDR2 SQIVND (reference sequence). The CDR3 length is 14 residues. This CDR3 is CASSWQGRSYEQYF. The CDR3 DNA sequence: TGTGCCAGTAGTTGGCAGGGGCGCTCCTACGAGCAGTACTTC.

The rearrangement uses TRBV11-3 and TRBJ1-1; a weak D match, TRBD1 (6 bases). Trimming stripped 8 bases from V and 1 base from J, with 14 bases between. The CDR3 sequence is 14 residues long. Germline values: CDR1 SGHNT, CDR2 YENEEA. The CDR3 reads CASGRGRGNTEAFF. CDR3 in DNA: TGTGCCAGCGGCAGGGGCAGGGGGAACACTGAAGCTTTCTTT.

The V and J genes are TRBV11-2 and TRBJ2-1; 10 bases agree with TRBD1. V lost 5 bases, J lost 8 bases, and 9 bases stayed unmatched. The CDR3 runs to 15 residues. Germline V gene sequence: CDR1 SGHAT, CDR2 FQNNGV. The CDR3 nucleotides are TGTGCCAGCAGCCTCCGGGACAGGGGTCTGGATGAGCAGTTCTTC. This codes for CASSLRDRGLDEQFF.

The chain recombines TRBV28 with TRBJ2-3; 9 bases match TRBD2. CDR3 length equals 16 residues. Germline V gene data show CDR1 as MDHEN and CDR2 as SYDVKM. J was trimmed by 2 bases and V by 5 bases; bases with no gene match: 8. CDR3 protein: CASSASGIRITDTQYF. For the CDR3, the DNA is TGTGCCAGCAGTGCTAGCGGGATTAGGATCACAGATACGCAGTATTTT.

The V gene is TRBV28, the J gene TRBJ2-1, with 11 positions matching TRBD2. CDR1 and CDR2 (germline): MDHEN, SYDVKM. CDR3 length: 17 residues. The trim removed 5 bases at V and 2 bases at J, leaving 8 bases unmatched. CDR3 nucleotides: TGTGCCAGCAGTCCAATACCTAGCGGGAGGCCCTACAATGAGCAGTTCTTC. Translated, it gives CASSPIPSGRPYNEQFF.

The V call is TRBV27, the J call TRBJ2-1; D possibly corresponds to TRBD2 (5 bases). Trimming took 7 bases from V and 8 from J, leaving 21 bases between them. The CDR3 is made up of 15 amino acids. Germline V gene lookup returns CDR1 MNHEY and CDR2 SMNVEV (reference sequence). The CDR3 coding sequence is TGTGCCAGCAACACCGGGAAAGAGCGAGGGTATGAGCAGTTCTTC. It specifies CASNTGKERGYEQFF.

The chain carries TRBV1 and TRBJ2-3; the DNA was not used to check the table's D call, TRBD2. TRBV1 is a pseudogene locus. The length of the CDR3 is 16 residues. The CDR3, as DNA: TGCACCAGCAGCAAAAGAGTAGCGGGAGTGTCCCCACACCAGTATTTT. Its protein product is CTSSKRVAGVSPHQYF.

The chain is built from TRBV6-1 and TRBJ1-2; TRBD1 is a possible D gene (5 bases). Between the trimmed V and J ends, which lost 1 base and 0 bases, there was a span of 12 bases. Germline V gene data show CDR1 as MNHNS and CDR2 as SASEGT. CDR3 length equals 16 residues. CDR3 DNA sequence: TGTGCCAGCAGTGAAGAAAGCGGGGGGTCTAACTATGGCTACACCTTC. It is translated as CASSEESGGSNYGYTF.

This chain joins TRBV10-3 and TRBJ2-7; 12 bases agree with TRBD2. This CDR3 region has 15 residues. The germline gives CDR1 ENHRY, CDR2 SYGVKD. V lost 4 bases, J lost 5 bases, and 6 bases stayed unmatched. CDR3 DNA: TGTGCCATCAGTGCCCCGACTAGCGGGAGTGACGAGCAGTACTTC. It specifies CAISAPTSGSDEQYF.

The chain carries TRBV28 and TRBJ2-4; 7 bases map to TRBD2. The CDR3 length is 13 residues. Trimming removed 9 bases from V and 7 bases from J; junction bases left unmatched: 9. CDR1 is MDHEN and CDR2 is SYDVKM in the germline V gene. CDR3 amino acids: CASTGGVGNIQYF. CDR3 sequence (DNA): TGTGCCAGTACGGGAGGCGTAGGGAACATTCAGTACTTC. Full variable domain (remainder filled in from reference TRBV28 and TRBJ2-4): DVKVTQSSRYLVKRTGEKVFLECVQDMDHENMFWYRQDPGLGLRLIYFSYDVKMKEKGDIPEGYSVSREKKERFSLILESASTNQTSMYLCASTGGVGNIQYFGAGTRLSVL.

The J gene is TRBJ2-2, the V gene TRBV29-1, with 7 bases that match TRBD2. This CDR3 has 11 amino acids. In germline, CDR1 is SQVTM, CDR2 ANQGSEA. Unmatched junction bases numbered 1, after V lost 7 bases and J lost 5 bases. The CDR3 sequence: CSAGGTGELFF. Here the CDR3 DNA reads TGCAGCGCCGGGGGGACCGGGGAGCTGTTTTTT.

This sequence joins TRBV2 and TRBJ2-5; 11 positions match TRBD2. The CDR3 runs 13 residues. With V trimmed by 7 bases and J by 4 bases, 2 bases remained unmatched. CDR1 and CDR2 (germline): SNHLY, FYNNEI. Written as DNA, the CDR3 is TGTGCCAGCACCGGGACTAGCGGAGAGACCCAGTACTTC. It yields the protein CASTGTSGETQYF.

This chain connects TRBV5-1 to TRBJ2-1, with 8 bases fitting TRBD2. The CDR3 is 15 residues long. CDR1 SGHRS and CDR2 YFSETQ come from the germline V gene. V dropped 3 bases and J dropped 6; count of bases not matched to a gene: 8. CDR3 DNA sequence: TGCGCCAGCAGCTCCCTCCCGGGACTAGTCAATGAGCAGTTCTTC. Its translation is CASSSLPGLVNEQFF.

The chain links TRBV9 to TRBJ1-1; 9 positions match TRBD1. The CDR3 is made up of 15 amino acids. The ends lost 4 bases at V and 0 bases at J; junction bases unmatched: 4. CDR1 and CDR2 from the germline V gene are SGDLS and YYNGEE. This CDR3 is CASSPRDRVNTEAFF. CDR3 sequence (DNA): TGTGCCAGCAGCCCCCGGGACAGGGTGAACACTGAAGCTTTCTTT. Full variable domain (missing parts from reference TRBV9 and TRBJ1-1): DSGVTQTPKHLITATGQRVTLRCSPRSGDLSVYWYQQSLDQGLQFLIQYYNGEERAKGNILERFSAQQFPDLHSELNLSSLELGDSALYFCASSPRDRVNTEAFFGQGTRLTVV.

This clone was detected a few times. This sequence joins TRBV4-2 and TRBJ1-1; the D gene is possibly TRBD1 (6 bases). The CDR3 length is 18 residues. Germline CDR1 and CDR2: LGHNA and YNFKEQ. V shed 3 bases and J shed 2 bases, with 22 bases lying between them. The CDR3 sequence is CASSQQPSGTHKNTEAFF. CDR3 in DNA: TGTGCCAGCAGCCAGCAGCCCTCCGGGACACATAAAAACACTGAAGCTTTCTTT.

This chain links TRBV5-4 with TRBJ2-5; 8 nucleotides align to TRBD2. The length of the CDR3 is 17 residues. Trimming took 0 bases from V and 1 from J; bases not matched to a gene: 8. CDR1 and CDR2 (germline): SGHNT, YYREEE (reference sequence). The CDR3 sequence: CASSLGLAGTSQETQYF. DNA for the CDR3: TGTGCCAGCAGCTTGGGGTTAGCGGGAACGTCCCAAGAGACCCAGTACTTC. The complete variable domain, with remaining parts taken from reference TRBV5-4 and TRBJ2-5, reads ETGVTQSPTHLIKTRGQQVTLRCSSQSGHNTVSWYQQALGQGPQFIFQYYREEENGRGNFPPRFSGLQFPNYSSELNVNALELDDSALYLCASSLGLAGTSQETQYFGPGTRLLVL.

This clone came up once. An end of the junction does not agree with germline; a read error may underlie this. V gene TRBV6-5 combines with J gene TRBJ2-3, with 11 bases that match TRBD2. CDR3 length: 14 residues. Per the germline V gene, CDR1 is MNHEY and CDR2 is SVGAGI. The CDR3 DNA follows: TGTGCCAGCAGTTACCAGGGACTAGCGGCCCAGGAGAATTTT. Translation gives CASSYQGLAAQENF.

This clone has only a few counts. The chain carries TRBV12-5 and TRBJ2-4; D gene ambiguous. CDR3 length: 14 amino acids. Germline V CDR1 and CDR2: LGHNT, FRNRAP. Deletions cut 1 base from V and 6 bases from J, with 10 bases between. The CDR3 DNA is TGTGCTAGTGGTTTGGGCAGTCAGATAAACATTCAGTACTTC. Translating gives CASGLGSQINIQYF.

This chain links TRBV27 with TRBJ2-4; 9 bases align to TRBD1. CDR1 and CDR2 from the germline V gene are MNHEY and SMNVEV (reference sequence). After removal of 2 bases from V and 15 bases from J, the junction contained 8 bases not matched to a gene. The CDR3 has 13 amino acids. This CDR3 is CASSLTGGNPPYF. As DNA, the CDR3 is TGTGCCAGCAGTTTAACAGGGGGCAACCCACCGTACTTC.

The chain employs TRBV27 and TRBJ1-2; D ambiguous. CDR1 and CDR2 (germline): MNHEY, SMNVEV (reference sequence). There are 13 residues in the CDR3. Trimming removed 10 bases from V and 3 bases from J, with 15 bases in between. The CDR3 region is CANLQRLDYGYTF. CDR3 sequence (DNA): TGTGCCAACCTCCAGAGGCTTGACTATGGCTACACCTTC.

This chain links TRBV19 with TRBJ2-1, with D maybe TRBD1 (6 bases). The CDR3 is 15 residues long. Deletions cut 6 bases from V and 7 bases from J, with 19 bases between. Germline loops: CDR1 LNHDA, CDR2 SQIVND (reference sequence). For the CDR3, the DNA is TGTGCCAGTAGACTGGGTGCTAGCAGGGGAAATGAGCAGTTCTTC. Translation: CASRLGASRGNEQFF. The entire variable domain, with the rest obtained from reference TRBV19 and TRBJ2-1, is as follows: DGGITQSPKYLFRKEGQNVTLSCEQNLNHDAMYWYRQDPGQGLRLIYYSQIVNDFQKGDIAEGYSVSREKKESFPLTVTSAQKNPTAFYLCASRLGASRGNEQFFGPGTRLTVL.

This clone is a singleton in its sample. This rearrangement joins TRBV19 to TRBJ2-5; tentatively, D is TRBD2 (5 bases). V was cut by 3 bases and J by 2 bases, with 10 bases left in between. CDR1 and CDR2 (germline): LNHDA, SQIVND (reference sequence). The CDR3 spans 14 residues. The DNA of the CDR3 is TGTGCCAGTAGTATTGTAGCGAATCAAGAGACCCAGTACTTC. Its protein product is CASSIVANQETQYF. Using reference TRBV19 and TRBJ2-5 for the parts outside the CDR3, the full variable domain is DGGITQSPKYLFRKEGQNVTLSCEQNLNHDAMYWYRQDPGQGLRLIYYSQIVNDFQKGDIAEGYSVSREKKESFPLTVTSAQKNPTAFYLCASSIVANQETQYFGPGTRLLVL.

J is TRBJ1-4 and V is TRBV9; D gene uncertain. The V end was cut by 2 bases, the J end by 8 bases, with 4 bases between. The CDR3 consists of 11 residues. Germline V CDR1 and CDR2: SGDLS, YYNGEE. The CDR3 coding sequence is TGTGCCAGCAGCGTCGGGGAAAAACTGTTTTTT. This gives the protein CASSVGEKLFF. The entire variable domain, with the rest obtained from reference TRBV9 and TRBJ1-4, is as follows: DSGVTQTPKHLITATGQRVTLRCSPRSGDLSVYWYQQSLDQGLQFLIQYYNGEERAKGNILERFSAQQFPDLHSELNLSSLELGDSALYFCASSVGEKLFFGSGTQLSVL.

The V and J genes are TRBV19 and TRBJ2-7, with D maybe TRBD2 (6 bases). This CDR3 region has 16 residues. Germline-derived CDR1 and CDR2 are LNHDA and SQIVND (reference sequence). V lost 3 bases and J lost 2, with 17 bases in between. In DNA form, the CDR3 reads TGTGCCAGTAGTATCGGGACTCTTCTAGGGACCTACGAGCAGTACTTC. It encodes CASSIGTLLGTYEQYF.

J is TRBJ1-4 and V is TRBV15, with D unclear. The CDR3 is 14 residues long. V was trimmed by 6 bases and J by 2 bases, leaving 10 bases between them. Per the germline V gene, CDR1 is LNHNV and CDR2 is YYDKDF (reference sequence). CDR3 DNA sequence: TGTGCCACCAGATACGGGGTCACTAATGAAAAACTGTTTTTT. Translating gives CATRYGVTNEKLFF.

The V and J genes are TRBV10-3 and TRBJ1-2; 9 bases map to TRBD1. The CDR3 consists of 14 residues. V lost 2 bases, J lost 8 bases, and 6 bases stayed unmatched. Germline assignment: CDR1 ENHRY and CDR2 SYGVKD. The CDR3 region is CAISETGTGYGYTF. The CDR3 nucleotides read TGTGCCATCAGTGAGACCGGGACAGGGTACGGCTACACCTTC.

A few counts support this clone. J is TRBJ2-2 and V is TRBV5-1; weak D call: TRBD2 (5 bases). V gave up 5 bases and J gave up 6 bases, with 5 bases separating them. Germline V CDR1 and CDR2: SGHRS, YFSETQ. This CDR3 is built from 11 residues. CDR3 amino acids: CASREAGELFF. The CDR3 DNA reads TGCGCCAGCAGGGAGGCCGGGGAGCTGTTTTTT.

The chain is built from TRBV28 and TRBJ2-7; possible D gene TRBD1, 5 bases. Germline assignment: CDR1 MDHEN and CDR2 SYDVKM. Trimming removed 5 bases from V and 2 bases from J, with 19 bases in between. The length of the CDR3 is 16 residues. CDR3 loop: CASSADSAPIAYEQYF. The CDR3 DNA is TGTGCCAGCAGTGCCGACAGTGCTCCTATCGCCTACGAGCAGTACTTC.

The CDR3 is CASSFSDRGLSYGYTF. The CDR3 region has the DNA TGTGCCAGTAGCTTTTCCGACAGGGGGCTGAGCTATGGCTACACCTTC. V gene TRBV19 combines with J gene TRBJ1-2, with 10 bases fitting TRBD1. With 6 bases clipped from V and 4 bases from J, the junction kept 11 bases outside the gene matches. The CDR3 is 16 residues long. Looked up from germline, CDR1 is LNHDA and CDR2 is SQIVND (reference sequence).

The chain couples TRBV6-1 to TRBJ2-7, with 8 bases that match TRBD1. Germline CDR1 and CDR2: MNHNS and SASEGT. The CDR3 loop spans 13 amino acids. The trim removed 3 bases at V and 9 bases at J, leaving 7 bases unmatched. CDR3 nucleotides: TGTGCCAGCAGTGACCTGGGACAGGCCGGGCAGTACTTC. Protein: CASSDLGQAGQYF.

The CDR3 loop is CASRTPSPSYGYTF. The CDR3 bases are TGTGCCAGCAGGACACCGAGCCCGTCCTATGGCTACACCTTC. The chain combines TRBV27 with TRBJ1-2; the D is unclear. The CDR3 consists of 14 residues. Looked up from germline, CDR1 is MNHEY and CDR2 is SMNVEV (reference sequence). Trimming shortened V by 6 bases and J by 4 bases, and 15 bases separated the two germline ends.

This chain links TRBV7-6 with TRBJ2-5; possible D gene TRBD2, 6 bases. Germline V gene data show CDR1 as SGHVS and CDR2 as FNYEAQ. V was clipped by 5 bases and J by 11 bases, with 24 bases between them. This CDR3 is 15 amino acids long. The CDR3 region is CASSPLYYERREQYF. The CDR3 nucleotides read TGTGCCAGCAGCCCTCTCTACTATGAGCGTCGGGAGCAGTACTTC.